The 21 T cell receptor beta chains listed next were all sequenced from one sample in a study of breast tumors, draining lymph nodes, adjacent tissues. The lymph nodes were axillary draining lymph nodes from breast cancer patients. Each CDR3 protein is one row after TCRdb ran MiXCR on the multiplex PCR reads. The table shows around 290,000 distinct CDR3 sequences, with more than 30% occurring only once. The source material was axillary lymph node tissue. Source of these receptors: a female donor with breast cancer. Some clones in this sample may be carry-over from other donors' samples.

J is TRBJ2-7 and V is TRBV5-5, with TRBD1 as a possible D gene (6 bases). The CDR3 length is 12 residues. The germline V and J ends were trimmed by 0 bases and 12 bases, with 13 bases remaining between them. Germline CDR1 is SGHKS and CDR2 is YYEKEE (reference sequence). CDR3 in amino acids: CASSLEYGGRYF. The DNA for the CDR3 is TGTGCCAGCAGCTTGGAGTATGGGGGCCGGTACTTC.

Only a few counts were recorded for this clonotype. This may arise from a read error, as a much more abundant clone is one base away. This chain links TRBV20-1 with TRBJ2-1; D is possibly TRBD1 or TRBD2 (5 bases each). Germline CDR1 DFQATT, CDR2 SNEGSKA (reference sequence). The CDR3 contains 12 residues. The CDR3: CSTRDEYNEQFF. The CDR3 nucleotides are TGCAGTACTAGGGACGAATACAATGAGCAGTTCTTC.

This clonotype was seen only a few times. A much larger clonotype is one base distant, so this may be a read error. The chain uses TRBV9 and TRBJ2-5, with D unresolved. This CDR3 is 15 amino acids long. Germline V gene data show CDR1 as SGDLS and CDR2 as YYNGEE. The chain's CDR3 is CASSVRPHPQGTQYF. The CDR3, as DNA: TGTGCCAGCAGCGTGAGGCCCCACCCCCAAGGGACCCAGTACTTC.

Regarding this clonotype: Mismatch with germline at one junction end may stem from a read error. Here the CDR3 reads CAASRSGQGEFQEPQYF. The CDR3 DNA is TGTGCCGCATCGCGTTCGGGACAGGGGGAGTTCCAAGAGCCCCAGTACTTC. The chain joins TRBV7-9 to TRBJ2-5, with 11 bases identical to TRBD1. CDR1 SEHNR and CDR2 FQNEAQ come from the germline V gene (reference sequence). This CDR3 has 17 amino acids.

The rearrangement joins TRBV7-9 to TRBJ2-2; unclear D gene. Looked up from germline, CDR1 is SEHNR and CDR2 is FQNEAQ (reference sequence). This CDR3 is 12 amino acids long. Deletions cut 5 bases from V and 7 bases from J, with 8 bases between. The CDR3 coding sequence is TGTGCCAGCAGCCCGCCTGGCGGGGAGCTGTTTTTT. It specifies CASSPPGGELFF.

Of note for this clonotype: A much more abundant neighbour one base away suggests this may be a read error. This chain links TRBV20-1 with TRBJ2-7; no definite D call. CDR3 length: 11 amino acids. The germline V gene encodes CDR1 DFQATT and CDR2 SNEGSKA (reference sequence). The CDR3: CSALMHYEQSF. The CDR3 DNA follows: TGCAGTGCTTTAATGCACTACGAGCAGTCCTTC.

This clonotype occurred once. The rearrangement links TRBV24-1 to TRBJ2-1; D may match TRBD1 or TRBD2 (5 bases each). V lost 5 bases to trimming and J lost 3 bases, with 19 bases between them. The CDR3 runs to 17 residues. The germline CDR1 and CDR2 sequences are KGHDR and SFDVKD. The CDR3 region is CATSALDGDRHYNEQFF. The CDR3 bases are TGTGCCACCAGTGCTTTAGACGGGGACCGGCACTACAATGAGCAGTTCTTC.

This rearrangement joins TRBV30 to TRBJ2-7, with 8 bases lining up with TRBD1. This CDR3 has 15 residues. Germline-derived CDR1 and CDR2 are GTSNPN and SVGIG (reference sequence). Germline trimming cut 0 bases from V and 7 bases from J; bases unmatched to any gene: 11. CDR3 bases: TGTGCCTGGAGTGTCCCTTGGCAGGGGGCCAAAGAGCAGTACTTC. The encoded protein is CAWSVPWQGAKEQYF.

For this clonotype: Possible read error: a much larger clone is one base away. The chain combines TRBV10-3 with TRBJ2-2; D is unresolved. The germline V and J ends were trimmed by 11 bases and 9 bases, with 13 bases remaining between them. The length of the CDR3 is 11 residues. The germline V gene encodes CDR1 ENHRY and CDR2 SYGVKD. CDR3 nucleotide sequence: TGTGCCGGCAGCCGTCCTCGGGAGCTGTTTTTT. It translates to CAGSRPRELFF.

With respect to this clonotype: At one boundary the junction diverges from the germline segment, which might be a read error. The rearrangement links TRBV19 to TRBJ2-3; 15 bases fit TRBD2. This CDR3 is 16 amino acids long. CDR1 LNHDA and CDR2 SQIVND come from the germline V gene (reference sequence). CDR3 DNA sequence: TGTGCCAGTAGTATGGGACTAGCGGGAGGTTTAGATGCGCAGTGTTTT. It encodes CASSMGLAGGLDAQCF.

Comments on this clonotype: A much larger clone is a single base away; this may be a read error. In DNA form, the CDR3 reads TGTGCCAGCAGTGCAGGGGTGGTCACCGGGGAGCTGTTTTTT. Translated: CASSAGVVTGELFF. The genes are TRBV11-2 and TRBJ2-2; a weak D match, TRBD1 (6 bases). The CDR3 extends over 14 amino acids. The V gene's germline CDR1 is SGHAT and CDR2 FQNNGV. The V gene lost 6 bases and the J gene lost 4 bases, with 12 bases spanning the gap. Looking up the rest from reference TRBV11-2 and TRBJ2-2 gives the full variable domain: EAGVAQSPRYKIIEKRQSVAFWCNPISGHATLYWYQQILGQGPKLLIQFQNNGVVDDSQLPKDRFSAERLKGVDSTLKIQPAKLEDSAVYLCASSAGVVTGELFFGEGSRLTVL.

The rearrangement joins TRBV6-1 to TRBJ2-1, with 7 bases that match TRBD2. Germline V gene lookup returns CDR1 MNHNS and CDR2 SASEGT. The CDR3 length is 14 residues. J gave up 6 bases and V 5 bases, and 7 bases lay outside the gene matches. The DNA for the CDR3 is TGTGCCAGCAGTCAAGGGCGGGAGATCAATGAGCAGTTCTTC. Residues: CASSQGREINEQFF.

Turning to this clonotype: This may stem from a read error, because a much larger clone lies one nucleotide away. The chain carries TRBV10-3 and TRBJ2-1; D gene ambiguous. The CDR3 has 14 residues. The V gene's germline CDR1 is ENHRY and CDR2 SYGVKD. The CDR3 region has the DNA TGTGCCACCACTAACATTTCGGTAGGCAATGTGCAGTTCTTC. This gives the protein CATTNISVGNVQFF.

This clonotype has at least ten counts. This chain uses TRBV4-2 with TRBJ2-7, with 10 bases lining up with TRBD1. V trimming: 4 bases; J trimming: 4 bases; junction bases outside the gene matches: 10. The length of the CDR3 is 16 residues. Germline V gene sequence: CDR1 LGHNA, CDR2 YNFKEQ. The CDR3 here is CASSPADRGFQYEQYF. As DNA, the CDR3 is TGTGCCAGCAGCCCCGCGGACAGGGGGTTTCAGTACGAGCAGTACTTC.

Written as DNA, the CDR3 is TGTGCCGGCGGCCGCCAAGTTGGGACAAGGGGATACGAGCAGTACTTC. Protein sequence: CAGGRQVGTRGYEQYF. The chain is built from TRBV11-1 and TRBJ2-7; weak D call: TRBD1 (6 bases). This CDR3 spans 16 amino acids. Trimming left V 11 bases short and J 4 bases short, with 27 bases between. CDR1 and CDR2 (germline): SGHAT, FQDESV (reference sequence).

This clonotype was counted ten times or more. The chain carries TRBV7-9 and TRBJ2-5; no definite D call. Germline CDR1 and CDR2: SEHNR and FQNEAQ (reference sequence). The CDR3 sequence is 15 residues long. Trimming removed 1 base at V and 4 bases at J, with 13 bases between. CDR3 in amino acids: CASSLVGQSLETQYF. CDR3 bases: TGTGCCAGCAGCTTAGTCGGTCAAAGTTTAGAGACCCAGTACTTC.

This clonotype was seen ten or more times. In nucleotides, the CDR3 is TGTGCCAGCAGCGAGTCCAGGGGGCAAGAGACCCAGTACTTC. As protein: CASSESRGQETQYF. The J gene is TRBJ2-5, the V gene TRBV13, with TRBD1 matching over 7 bases. The CDR3 consists of 14 residues. Unmatched junction bases numbered 5, after V lost 5 bases and J lost 2 bases. Germline CDR1 PRHDT, CDR2 FYEKMQ (reference sequence).

The sample holds a few counts of this clonotype. This may be a read error: a much more frequent sequence differs by one nucleotide. The V call is TRBV7-8, the J call TRBJ2-5, with 7 positions matching TRBD2. Germline lookup yields CDR1 SGHVS and CDR2 FQNEAQ. The CDR3 has 15 residues. The CDR3 nucleotides read TGTGCCAGCAGCTTAGTGCGACTAGCCGGGGAGACCCAGCACTTC. It is translated as CASSLVRLAGETQHF.

This chain joins TRBV28 and TRBJ2-7, with D unresolved. The CDR3 spans 15 residues. Germline values: CDR1 MDHEN, CDR2 SYDVKM. V was pared by 1 base and J by 3 bases, with 13 bases between. CDR3 loop: CASSLFYGGSYEQYF. The CDR3 bases are TGTGCCAGCAGTTTATTCTACGGCGGAAGCTACGAGCAGTACTTC.

Of note for this clonotype: A read error may be the cause here, since a much bigger clone is one base away. This rearrangement joins TRBV6-5 to TRBJ2-1; D is unresolved. The V and J ends lost 4 bases and 3 bases respectively, with 10 bases between them. Germline lookup yields CDR1 MNHEY and CDR2 SVGAGI. CDR3 length: 14 residues. CDR3 amino acids: CASSSSMSYNEQFF. The CDR3 region has the DNA TGTGCCAGCAGTTCCTCGATGAGCTACAATGAGCAGTTCTTC.

V is TRBV29-1 and J is TRBJ1-5; D gene unclear. The V end lost 7 bases, the J end lost 13 bases, and 20 bases lay between the germline ends. CDR1 is SQVTM and CDR2 is ANQGSEA in the germline V gene. CDR3 length: 12 amino acids. The CDR3 region is CSARDSNRPQHF. The CDR3 bases are TGCAGCGCAAGGGATAGCAATCGGCCTCAGCATTTT.